What follows are 2 T cell receptor beta chains derived from one specimen sequenced in a study of T cell responses to AZD1222 COVID-19 vaccine. Sequenced by immunoSEQ multiplex PCR; TCRdb stores in-frame clones only, minus some. The sample lists under 85,000 clones; 88% were seen once. The sequencing here drew on peripheral blood, taken on day 0 of AZD1222 vaccination. The receptors come from an adult in good health.

The chain recombines TRBV5-5 with TRBJ2-7; D unclear. With 6 bases removed from V and 7 bases from J, the gap between germline ends came to 17 bases. This CDR3 has 13 amino acids. Germline CDR1 is SGHKS and CDR2 is YYEKEE (reference sequence). As DNA, the CDR3 is TGTGCCAGCAACTCTATAGTACGAAGGGAGCAGTACTTC. This sequence encodes CASNSIVRREQYF.

This rearrangement joins TRBV5-5 to TRBJ1-2, with D perhaps TRBD1 (5 bases). The CDR3 spans 14 residues. V was pared by 0 bases and J by 0 bases, with 6 bases between. Germline assignment: CDR1 SGHKS and CDR2 YYEKEE (reference sequence). CDR3 DNA sequence: TGTGCCAGCAGCTTGGGGGGGTCTAACTATGGCTACACCTTC. Amino acid sequence: CASSLGGSNYGYTF.